These 15 T cell receptor beta chains originate from one sample sequenced in a study of somatic mutations in cytotoxic T cells in rheumatoid arthritis. Measured with immunoSEQ multiplex PCR; TCRdb has only the in-frame clones, and not every one. The sample lists more than 11,000 clones, approximately 84% occurring once. Sequenced sample: CD8+ T cells sorted from blood. These receptors originate from an adult with rheumatoid arthritis.

V usage is TRBV18 and J usage is TRBJ2-7; D is ambiguous. CDR3 size: 15 residues. Germline V CDR1 and CDR2: KGHSH, LQKENI. The V end was cut by 6 bases, the J end by 5 bases, with 20 bases between. CDR3 bases: TGTGCCAGCTCCCAATACAACCTAATGCAGGACGAGCAGTACTTC. This codes for CASSQYNLMQDEQYF. Complete variable domain (other parts from reference TRBV18 and TRBJ2-7): NAGVMQNPRHLVRRRGQEARLRCSPMKGHSHVYWYRQLPEEGLKFMVYLQKENIIDESGMPKERFSAEFPKEGPSILRIQQVVRGDSAAYFCASSQYNLMQDEQYFGPGTRLTVT.

The V gene is TRBV15, the J gene TRBJ1-2, with D tentatively TRBD1 (6 bases). CDR1 and CDR2 (germline): LNHNV, YYDKDF (reference sequence). With 0 bases removed from V and 8 bases from J, the gap between germline ends came to 13 bases. The CDR3 length is 14 residues. The CDR3 bases are TGTGCCACCAGCAGAGATGGGGGGCACGAAGGCTACACCTTC. This encodes CATSRDGGHEGYTF.

This clone has only a few counts. The rearrangement uses TRBV27 and TRBJ2-7, with D possibly matching TRBD2 (5 bases). Germline V lookup: CDR1 MNHEY, CDR2 SMNVEV (reference sequence). This CDR3 region has 14 residues. V was pared by 2 bases and J by 4 bases, with 12 bases between. In nucleotides, the CDR3 is TGTGCCAGCAGTTTAGGCCAATCGGGATACGAGCAGTACTTC. It is translated as CASSLGQSGYEQYF.

This chain links TRBV11-2 with TRBJ2-3; D remains unclear. The V gene lost 4 bases and the J gene lost 1 base, with 9 bases spanning the gap. Germline values: CDR1 SGHAT, CDR2 FQNNGV. The CDR3 has 14 amino acids. CDR3 amino acids: CASSYAGGTDTQYF. CDR3 bases: TGTGCCAGCAGCTACGCTGGGGGCACAGATACGCAGTATTTT.

This clone was recorded once. The CDR3, as DNA: TGTGCCAGCAGACAGAGCACCGGGGAGCTGTTTTTT. Protein product: CASRQSTGELFF. The genes are TRBV9 and TRBJ2-2, with unresolved D. CDR1 and CDR2 (germline): SGDLS, YYNGEE. The CDR3 has 12 amino acids. Trimming removed 5 bases at V and 4 bases at J, with 6 bases between.

Within the sample, this clone is medium-sized. The genes are TRBV29-1 and TRBJ1-2; a possible D gene is TRBD1 (5 bases). This CDR3 is built from 15 residues. Germline CDR1 and CDR2: SQVTM and ANQGSEA. Deletions cut 4 bases from V and 4 bases from J, with 19 bases between. CDR3 amino acids: CSVVIGDGFFYGYTF. CDR3 coding DNA: TGCAGCGTTGTAATAGGGGACGGATTTTTCTATGGCTACACCTTC.

This clone was picked up a small number of times. The J gene is TRBJ2-1, the V gene TRBV5-1; 10 bases fit TRBD2. V shed 4 bases, J shed 4 bases, and the junction held 5 bases outside the gene matches. The length of the CDR3 is 15 residues. The V gene's germline CDR1 is SGHRS and CDR2 YFSETQ. The CDR3 DNA sequence: TGCGCCAGCAGCCCCGGACTAGCGGCATACAATGAGCAGTTCTTC. It codes for CASSPGLAAYNEQFF.

J is TRBJ2-6 and V is TRBV13; no firm D call. The length of the CDR3 is 15 residues. Trimming pared 4 bases from V and 1 base from J, leaving 8 bases between. Germline V gene sequence: CDR1 PRHDT, CDR2 FYEKMQ (reference sequence). CDR3 amino acids: CASSWTGSGANVLTF. CDR3 DNA: TGTGCCAGCAGCTGGACCGGATCTGGGGCCAACGTCCTGACTTTC.

The V call is TRBV10-2, the J call TRBJ2-5; no reliable D call. The J call is doubtful: the DNA matches TRBJ2-7 better. There are 13 residues in the CDR3. Germline loops: CDR1 WSHSY, CDR2 SAAADI. As DNA, the CDR3 is TGCGCCAGCAGTGACGTAGTATTCTACGAGCAGTACTTC. Amino acid sequence: CASSDVVFYEQYF.

The rearrangement joins TRBV9 to TRBJ2-5; D is undetermined. V lost 7 bases and J lost 4, with 20 bases in between. Germline V CDR1 and CDR2: SGDLS, YYNGEE. The length of the CDR3 is 15 residues. In nucleotides, the CDR3 is TGTGCCAGCTCATCCGCCGGTACCCGGGTAGAGACCCAGTACTTC. It encodes CASSSAGTRVETQYF.

The chain uses TRBV2 and TRBJ2-1, with 13 bases fitting TRBD2. V lost 6 bases and J lost 7; bases outside the gene matches: 9. In germline, CDR1 is SNHLY, CDR2 FYNNEI. This CDR3 comprises 16 residues. Here the CDR3 reads CASSQTSGGLWNEQFF. The CDR3 coding sequence is TGTGCCAGCAGCCAGACTAGCGGGGGGCTTTGGAATGAGCAGTTCTTC. Drawing the rest from reference TRBV2 and TRBJ2-1, the complete variable domain is EPEVTQTPSHQVTQMGQEVILRCVPISNHLYFYWYRQILGQKVEFLVSFYNNEISEKSEIFDDQFSVERPDGSNFTLKIRSTKLEDSAMYFCASSQTSGGLWNEQFFGPGTRLTVL.

This clone was seen just once. The rearrangement joins TRBV9 to TRBJ1-2; tentative D call: TRBD1 (6 bases). The CDR3 has 16 amino acids. Trimming pared 4 bases from V and 5 bases from J, leaving 21 bases between. Germline CDR1 and CDR2: SGDLS and YYNGEE. The DNA for the CDR3 is TGTGCCAGCAGCCACGTTATGGGCGCCCAGGGGTATGGCTACACCTTC. This translates into CASSHVMGAQGYGYTF.

This chain joins TRBV4-1 and TRBJ2-1; tentatively, D is TRBD2 (5 bases). Trimming cost V 4 bases and J 7 bases, with 5 bases left between them. The CDR3 covers 11 residues. From germline, CDR1 is MGHRA and CDR2 YSYEKL. The CDR3 DNA is TGCGCCAGCAGCCGAGGGAATGAGCAGTTCTTC. Its protein is CASSRGNEQFF.

The gene calls are TRBV9 and TRBJ2-7; the match to TRBD1 covers 7 bases. V shed 4 bases, J shed 0 bases, and the junction held 7 bases outside the gene matches. The CDR3 has 15 amino acids. Germline CDR1 and CDR2: SGDLS and YYNGEE. The CDR3, as DNA: TGTGCCAGCAGCATGACAGGGCCGGACTCCTACGAGCAGTACTTC. It yields the protein CASSMTGPDSYEQYF.

The V gene is TRBV9, the J gene TRBJ2-3, with 9 bases aligning to TRBD1. Germline CDR1 reads SGDLS; CDR2 reads YYNGEE. J lost 3 bases, V lost 0 bases, and 8 bases had no gene match. This CDR3 comprises 17 residues. The CDR3 nucleotides are TGTGCCAGCAGCGTAGCTACGGACAGGGGAAGGACAGATACGCAGTATTTT. Translation: CASSVATDRGRTDTQYF.